The 29 T cell receptor beta chains reported below all come from one sample, sequenced in a study of blood T cell repertoires in COVID-19. The table came from immunoSEQ multiplex PCR; TCRdb's copy has only in-frame clones and leaves some out. The sample lists about 390,000 clones, approximately 87% occurring once. Sequencing input: peripheral blood. The receptors stem from a woman in her sixties or seventies with COVID-19, enrolled during active disease.

The gene calls are TRBV27 and TRBJ2-3; no definite D call. The length of the CDR3 is 13 residues. V dropped 4 bases and J dropped 0 bases, with 5 bases sitting between them. CDR1 MNHEY and CDR2 SMNVEV come from the germline V gene (reference sequence). The CDR3 sequence: CASSSTSTDTQYF. CDR3 nucleotides: TGTGCCAGCAGTTCAACTAGCACAGATACGCAGTATTTT.

The CDR3 loop reads CASSPKTGAAIFF. Here the CDR3 DNA reads TGTGCCAGCAGCCCAAAGACAGGGGCCGCTATATTCTTT. V and J are TRBV5-8 and TRBJ1-1, with TRBD1 matching 8 bases. The CDR3 length is 13 residues. CDR1 SGHTS and CDR2 YDEGEE come from the germline V gene. The V segment lost 4 bases and the J segment 14 bases; nucleotides outside the gene matches: 13.

The chain has TRBV28 and TRBJ1-4, with a tentative D call TRBD1 (5 bases). Germline V gene sequence: CDR1 MDHEN, CDR2 SYDVKM. The CDR3 length is 15 residues. V gave up 5 bases and J gave up 6 bases, with 16 bases separating them. CDR3 loop: CASSVTRPRDEKLFF. The CDR3 DNA follows: TGTGCCAGCAGTGTTACCCGACCCAGGGATGAAAAACTGTTTTTT.

The rearrangement joins TRBV6-5 to TRBJ1-6; TRBD1 matches at 8 bases. There are 16 residues in the CDR3. Germline V gene sequence: CDR1 MNHEY, CDR2 SVGAGI. Losses at the gene ends were 2 bases for V and 10 bases for J; bases not matched to a gene: 10. The CDR3 sequence: CASSYTGGQGRSPLHF. DNA of the CDR3: TGTGCCAGCAGTTACACAGGTGGACAGGGACGGTCACCCCTCCACTTT.

This rearrangement joins TRBV5-4 to TRBJ1-2; the D is unclear. Germline loops: CDR1 SGHNT, CDR2 YYREEE (reference sequence). Trimming removed 0 bases from V and 3 bases from J, with 6 bases in between. CDR3 length: 13 residues. The CDR3 nucleotides read TGTGCCAGCAGCTTGGACGCGGACTATGGCTACACCTTC. Protein: CASSLDADYGYTF. The variable domain in full, with the rest retrieved from reference TRBV5-4 and TRBJ1-2, is ETGVTQSPTHLIKTRGQQVTLRCSSQSGHNTVSWYQQALGQGPQFIFQYYREEENGRGNFPPRFSGLQFPNYSSELNVNALELDDSALYLCASSLDADYGYTFGSGTRLTVV.

This clone has just a few counts. The chain has TRBV28 and TRBJ1-6, with a possible D match to TRBD1 (6 bases). The germline CDR1 and CDR2 sequences are MDHEN and SYDVKM. V lost 6 bases to trimming and J lost 7 bases, with 16 bases between them. This CDR3 region has 15 residues. CDR3 loop: CASSPHTQGNSPLHF. The CDR3 nucleotides read TGTGCCAGCAGCCCCCATACCCAGGGGAATTCACCCCTCCACTTT.

This chain joins TRBV2 and TRBJ2-5; 8 bases align to TRBD1. Trimming cost V 4 bases and J 1 base; bases outside gene matches: 5. This CDR3 region has 15 residues. CDR1 is SNHLY and CDR2 is FYNNEI in the germline V gene. CDR3 sequence (DNA): TGTGCCAGCAGTGCGGGGACAGGCCCCCAAGAGACCCAGTACTTC. Its protein is CASSAGTGPQETQYF.

The chain joins TRBV2 to TRBJ1-5, with 12 bases fitting TRBD1. The CDR3 has 18 amino acids. Germline V CDR1 and CDR2: SNHLY, FYNNEI. Germline trimming cut 5 bases from V and 0 bases from J; bases unmatched to any gene: 8. The CDR3 bases are TGTGCCAGCAGTCGGGACAGGGGGCCGCAACATAGCAATCAGCCCCAGCATTTT. Protein sequence: CASSRDRGPQHSNQPQHF.

Only a few counts were recorded for this clone. The V and J genes are TRBV6-5 and TRBJ1-5; D gene ambiguous. The CDR3 sequence is 14 residues long. Germline V gene sequence: CDR1 MNHEY, CDR2 SVGAGI. The V end was cut by 4 bases, the J end by 7 bases, with 14 bases between. The CDR3 bases are TGTGCCAGCAGTTTCGGAGGCGCGGGGCAGCCCCAGCATTTT. This codes for CASSFGGAGQPQHF.

This chain connects TRBV7-6 to TRBJ2-5; perhaps TRBD1 as D (5 bases). The CDR3 sequence is 15 residues long. Per the germline V gene, CDR1 is SGHVS and CDR2 is FNYEAQ. Deletions cut 0 bases from V and 1 base from J, with 9 bases between. CDR3 sequence: CASSLAGATQETQYF. CDR3 DNA sequence: TGTGCCAGCAGCTTAGCAGGGGCGACCCAAGAGACCCAGTACTTC. Supplemented by reference TRBV7-6 and TRBJ2-5, the full variable domain reads GAGVSQSPRYKVTKRGQDVALRCDPISGHVSLYWYRQALGQGPEFLTYFNYEAQQDKSGLPNDRFSAERPEGSISTLTIQRTEQRDSAMYRCASSLAGATQETQYFGPGTRLLVL.

The chain has TRBV20-1 and TRBJ1-2; 9 positions match TRBD1. The CDR3 sequence is 13 residues long. V dropped 3 bases and J dropped 10; count of bases not matched to a gene: 9. Germline CDR1 is DFQATT and CDR2 is SNEGSKA (reference sequence). Here the CDR3 reads CSASSDRGSDYTF. The DNA for the CDR3 is TGCAGTGCTAGTTCTGACAGGGGGTCTGACTACACCTTC.

J is TRBJ2-5 and V is TRBV3-1 (or the pseudogene TRBV3-2), with a possible D match to TRBD1 (5 bases). Germline values: CDR1 LGHDT, CDR2 YNNKEL (reference sequence). Trimming left V 0 bases short and J 5 bases short, with 10 bases between. The CDR3 loop spans 14 amino acids. The CDR3, as DNA: TGTGCCAGCAGCCAAGACGACAGACCGGAGACCCAGTACTTC. Residues: CASSQDDRPETQYF.

The rearrangement joins TRBV12-3 or TRBV12-4 to TRBJ2-7; 7 nucleotides match TRBD2. With 5 bases clipped from V and 2 bases from J, the junction kept 3 bases outside the gene matches. The CDR3 extends over 13 amino acids. The CDR3 sequence: CASSPSGAYEQYF. In DNA, the CDR3 is TGTGCCAGCAGTCCCAGCGGGGCCTACGAGCAGTACTTC.

CDR3 residues: CATSYYDNEQFF. The CDR3 DNA reads as TGTGCCACCAGTTACTATGACAATGAGCAGTTCTTC. J is TRBJ2-1 and V is TRBV15, with D unresolved. Trimming shortened V by 6 bases and J by 5 bases, and 8 bases separated the two germline ends. The CDR3 extends over 12 amino acids. Germline V gene lookup returns CDR1 LNHNV and CDR2 YYDKDF (reference sequence).

The chain combines TRBV3-1 (or the pseudogene TRBV3-2) with TRBJ1-6, with TRBD1 matching 9 bases. The CDR3 is 15 amino acids. Germline V lookup: CDR1 LGHDT, CDR2 YNNKEL (reference sequence). J was trimmed by 14 bases and V by 1 base; bases with no gene match: 9. In DNA form, the CDR3 reads TGTGCCAGCAGCCAAGCCGGGACAGGGCACTTGTCCCTCCACTTT. It translates to CASSQAGTGHLSLHF.

V and J are TRBV5-6 and TRBJ1-5; possibly TRBD1 for D (6 bases). This CDR3 has 16 residues. Germline assignment: CDR1 SGHDT and CDR2 YYEEEE. Trimming took off 2 bases at V and 7 bases at J, with 19 bases between the two ends. CDR3 nucleotide sequence: TGTGCCAGCAGCTTTGGAGGGGGGGGTCTAGGGCAGCCCCAGCATTTT. As protein: CASSFGGGGLGQPQHF.

V is TRBV5-1 and J is TRBJ2-2; 8 bases are shared with TRBD1. The CDR3 has 16 amino acids. J lost 6 bases, V lost 5 bases, and 12 bases had no gene match. Germline values: CDR1 SGHRS, CDR2 YFSETQ. Here the CDR3 DNA reads TGCGCCAGCAGTCGTGGACAGGGTCCGTTATCCGGGGAGCTGTTTTTT. It yields the protein CASSRGQGPLSGELFF.

In this sample, this clone turned up a few times. The chain carries TRBV20-1 and TRBJ2-1; the D gene is possibly TRBD2 (6 bases). Trimming removed 6 bases from V and 7 bases from J, with 10 bases in between. Germline V gene data show CDR1 as DFQATT and CDR2 as SNEGSKA (reference sequence). This CDR3 has 11 amino acids. CDR3 coding DNA: TGCAGTGCGCTCGGGGGAAATGAGCAGTTCTTC. Encoded protein: CSALGGNEQFF.

This rearrangement joins TRBV28 to TRBJ1-6; D unresolved. V was pared by 5 bases and J by 0 bases, with 5 bases between. Germline CDR1 and CDR2: MDHEN and SYDVKM. The CDR3 length is 14 residues. DNA of the CDR3: TGTGCCAGCAGTCCCAGCTCCTATAATTCACCCCTCCACTTT. It codes for CASSPSSYNSPLHF.

This chain joins TRBV15 and TRBJ1-5, with 10 bases fitting TRBD1. The CDR3 contains 16 residues. With V trimmed by 4 bases and J by 7 bases, 10 bases remained unmatched. In germline, CDR1 is LNHNV, CDR2 YYDKDF (reference sequence). The CDR3 nucleotides read TGTGCCACCAGCATCCTCACCGGGACAGGGGAGCAGCCCCAGCATTTT. It yields the protein CATSILTGTGEQPQHF.

As to this clone: At one of its ends the junction is not consistent with the germline gene, which may arise from a read error. The chain carries TRBV5-8 and TRBJ1-5; 8 nucleotides match TRBD1. This CDR3 comprises 15 residues. Germline-derived CDR1 and CDR2 are SGHTS and YDEGEE. The CDR3 nucleotides are TGTGCCAGCAGCTTTCGTTCAGGGGGCAATCAGCTCCAGCATTTT. This translates into CASSFRSGGNQLQHF. Full variable domain (remainder filled in from reference TRBV5-8 and TRBJ1-5): EAGVTQSPTHLIKTRGQQATLRCSPISGHTSVYWYQQALGLGLQFLLWYDEGEERNRGNFPPRFSGRQFPNYSSELNVNALELEDSALYLCASSFRSGGNQLQHFGDGTRLSIL.

The chain is built from TRBV7-8 and TRBJ2-2; perhaps TRBD1 as D (5 bases). From germline, CDR1 is SGHVS and CDR2 FQNEAQ. The CDR3 consists of 15 residues. Trimming took off 5 bases at V and 5 bases at J, with 15 bases between the two ends. The DNA of the CDR3 is TGTGCCAGCAGCCTTGGTTCAGGGTGGACCGGGGAGCTGTTTTTT. Protein sequence: CASSLGSGWTGELFF.

The sample holds one count of this clone. The CDR3 sequence is CASGLFGQGAGETQYF. CDR3 DNA sequence: TGTGCCAGCGGCCTTTTCGGACAGGGGGCAGGCGAGACCCAGTACTTC. The V call is TRBV28, the J call TRBJ2-5; 11 positions agree with TRBD1. This CDR3 comprises 16 residues. Germline lookup yields CDR1 MDHEN and CDR2 SYDVKM. V shed 8 bases, J shed 5 bases, and the junction held 13 bases outside the gene matches.

This rearrangement joins TRBV6-5 to TRBJ1-3; D is perhaps TRBD1 (6 bases). The CDR3 spans 15 residues. V was shortened by 6 bases and J by 0 bases, with 12 bases between the two germline ends. The germline V gene has CDR1 MNHEY and CDR2 SVGAGI. CDR3 bases: TGTGCCAGCAGCCTGGACAGACTCTCTGGAAACACCATATATTTT. Its protein product is CASSLDRLSGNTIYF.

The chain is built from TRBV28 and TRBJ2-7; TRBD1 matches at 11 bases. The V and J ends lost 8 bases and 2 bases, in that order; junction bases with no gene match: 8. The CDR3 has 15 amino acids. Per germline, CDR1 MDHEN and CDR2 SYDVKM. This CDR3 is CASSLGGQGAYEQYF. CDR3 sequence (DNA): TGTGCCAGCTCTCTTGGGGGACAGGGGGCCTACGAGCAGTACTTC.

This clone has just a few counts. The chain links TRBV6-5 to TRBJ1-1; the match to TRBD1 covers 8 bases. Germline lookup yields CDR1 MNHEY and CDR2 SVGAGI. This CDR3 spans 15 amino acids. Unmatched junction bases numbered 4, after V lost 4 bases and J lost 0 bases. The CDR3, as DNA: TGTGCCAGCAGTTTGGGACAGGCAATGAACACTGAAGCTTTCTTT. Amino acid sequence: CASSLGQAMNTEAFF.

The chain is built from TRBV6-5 and TRBJ1-2; TRBD1 matches at 7 bases. The CDR3 totals 12 residues. Germline V gives CDR1 MNHEY, CDR2 SVGAGI. Losses at the gene ends were 11 bases for V and 4 bases for J; bases not matched to a gene: 7. CDR3: CALGDRLYGYTF. The CDR3 coding sequence is TGTGCCTTAGGGGACAGACTCTATGGCTACACCTTC.

This clone has just a few counts. The chain has TRBV7-3 and TRBJ1-1; 10 bases map to TRBD1. Trimming cost V 4 bases and J 4 bases; bases outside gene matches: 6. Germline CDR1 reads SGHTA; CDR2 reads FQGTGA. The CDR3 is 15 residues long. The CDR3 reads CASSSWTGGSTEAFF. The CDR3 DNA reads as TGTGCCAGCAGCTCCTGGACAGGGGGATCCACTGAAGCTTTCTTT. Supplemented by reference TRBV7-3 and TRBJ1-1, the full variable domain reads GAGVSQTPSNKVTEKGKYVELRCDPISGHTALYWYRQSLGQGPEFLIYFQGTGAADDSGLPNDRFFAVRPEGSVSTLKIQRTERGDSAVYLCASSSWTGGSTEAFFGQGTRLTVV.

This sequence joins TRBV11-2 and TRBJ1-2; 7 nucleotides agree with TRBD1. Per the germline V gene, CDR1 is SGHAT and CDR2 is FQNNGV. The V gene end was trimmed by 4 bases and the J gene end by 13 bases; junction bases not matched to a gene: 12. The CDR3 spans 13 residues. CDR3 protein: CASSSRNGEGATF. The CDR3 bases are TGTGCCAGCAGCTCTAGGAACGGAGAGGGGGCCACCTTC. Combining the CDR3 with reference TRBV11-2 and TRBJ1-2 gives the whole variable domain EAGVAQSPRYKIIEKRQSVAFWCNPISGHATLYWYQQILGQGPKLLIQFQNNGVVDDSQLPKDRFSAERLKGVDSTLKIQPAKLEDSAVYLCASSSRNGEGATFGSGTRLTVV.